Below are 12 T cell receptor beta chains sequenced from a single sample in a study of blood T cells in healthy people across ages. Sample-barcoded 5' priming and a J-beta primer mix drove a second PCR of roughly 6 to 12 cycles. From the 5' RACE reads, TCRdb called clonotypes with MiXCR, one entry per CDR3 protein. The sample yields around 1.5 million distinct CDR3 sequences, approximately 38% seen once. Sequenced material: blood. These receptors were collected from a woman younger than 35 in good health.

This clonotype came up a few times. The V and J genes are TRBV6-5 and TRBJ2-3; a weak D match, TRBD1 (5 bases). The V end lost 4 bases, the J end lost 6 bases, and 14 bases lay between the germline ends. Per the germline V gene, CDR1 is MNHEY and CDR2 is SVGAGI. CDR3 size: 14 residues. CDR3 sequence reads: CASSSPWTRDTQYF. The CDR3 bases are TGTGCCAGCAGTTCCCCATGGACACGGGATACGCAGTATTTT.

The chain links TRBV11-1 to TRBJ1-5; D is unclear. V was pared by 5 bases and J by 8 bases, with 10 bases between. Germline assignment: CDR1 SGHAT and CDR2 FQDESV (reference sequence). The CDR3 covers 12 residues. The CDR3 DNA follows: TGTGCCAGCAGCCCCATAAAGGAGCCCCAGCATTTT. Its translation: CASSPIKEPQHF.

The genes are TRBV5-1 and TRBJ2-1; unclear D gene. CDR3 length: 13 residues. The ends were cut back, 2 bases at V and 9 bases at J, with 12 bases in the middle. CDR1 is SGHRS, CDR2 YFSETQ, per germline. DNA for the CDR3: TGCGCCAGCAGCTTCGCGCCTGAACGTGAGCAGTTCTTC. It translates to CASSFAPEREQFF.

This clonotype turned up a few times. The CDR3 spells CASSQPGTDTRSQYF. CDR3 bases: TGCGCCAGCAGCCAGCCCGGGACGGATACAAGGAGCCAGTACTTC. V usage is TRBV4-1 and J usage is TRBJ2-5; the D gene could be TRBD1 or TRBD2 (5 bases each). Germline assignment: CDR1 MGHRA and CDR2 YSYEKL. V shed 3 bases and J shed 10 bases, with 21 bases lying between them. The CDR3 loop spans 15 amino acids.

J is TRBJ2-2 and V is TRBV20-1; 7 nucleotides line up with TRBD1. Germline CDR1 is DFQATT and CDR2 is SNEGSKA (reference sequence). The junction had 7 bases not matched to a gene; V was cut back by 6 bases and J by 6 bases. This CDR3 is built from 13 residues. Written as DNA, the CDR3 is TGCAGTGCCCAGCAAACAGGGGCCGGGGAGCTGTTTTTT. As protein: CSAQQTGAGELFF.

V is TRBV28 and J is TRBJ1-2; D possibly corresponds to TRBD1 (6 bases). This CDR3 is built from 14 residues. V was trimmed by 3 bases and J by 4 bases, leaving 12 bases between them. Germline loops: CDR1 MDHEN, CDR2 SYDVKM. The CDR3 nucleotides are TGTGCCAGCAGTTTTGAAGGGACACTCTATGGCTACACCTTC. Protein: CASSFEGTLYGYTF.

The chain joins TRBV5-1 to TRBJ2-5; D might be TRBD2 (6 bases). V was cut by 4 bases and J by 1 base, with 11 bases left in between. In germline, CDR1 is SGHRS, CDR2 YFSETQ. The CDR3 runs 14 residues. Written as DNA, the CDR3 is TGCGCCAGCAGCCTATCTAGCGTCCAAGAGACCCAGTACTTC. This gives the protein CASSLSSVQETQYF.

This clonotype was detected only a few times. The chain employs TRBV3-1 and TRBJ2-5; 8 bases line up with TRBD2. CDR1 and CDR2 from the germline V gene are LGHDT and YNNKEL (reference sequence). This CDR3 is 16 amino acids long. With V trimmed by 2 bases and J by 1 base, 6 bases remained unmatched. The CDR3 region has the DNA TGTGCCAGCAGCCAATGGATTAGCGGGGTCCAAGAGACCCAGTACTTC. It encodes CASSQWISGVQETQYF.

This chain joins TRBV6-5 and TRBJ1-3; D is uncertain. The V and J ends lost 6 bases and 0 bases respectively, with 9 bases between them. Germline V gene data show CDR1 as MNHEY and CDR2 as SVGAGI. The CDR3 loop spans 14 amino acids. The CDR3 DNA reads as TGTGCCAGCAGGGGCGGCTACTCTGGAAACACCATATATTTT. It encodes CASRGGYSGNTIYF.

For this clonotype: The DNA is left out, because the CDR3 cannot be placed on it with certainty; the CDR3 is given as TCRdb lists it. The V call is TRBV20-1, the J call TRBJ1-5; the table's D call of TRBD1 was not tested on the DNA. The length of the CDR3 is 15 amino acids, counting both ends. Germline loops: CDR1 DFQATT, CDR2 SNEGSKA (reference sequence). The CDR3 spells CSARVWGVGNQPRHF.

CDR3 nucleotides: TGCGCCAGCCAGAATGAGGGGGTTCCTAACTATGGCTACACCTTC. This encodes CASQNEGVPNYGYTF. The J gene is TRBJ1-2, the V gene TRBV4-1; the D gene is possibly TRBD1 (6 bases). V dropped 8 bases and J dropped 0 bases, with 16 bases sitting between them. The CDR3 loop spans 15 amino acids. In germline, CDR1 is MGHRA, CDR2 YSYEKL.

This clonotype was seen many times. The CDR3 bases are TGCAGTGCTAGAACCGACAGGGTTCAGTACTTC. Residues: CSARTDRVQYF. This chain connects TRBV20-1 to TRBJ2-4, with TRBD1 identical over 7 bases. J gave up 11 bases and V 2 bases, and 3 bases lay outside the gene matches. Per germline, CDR1 DFQATT and CDR2 SNEGSKA (reference sequence). The CDR3 length is 11 residues.